The 20 T cell receptor beta chains reported below all come from one sample, sequenced in a study of a mutant IDH1 vaccine in newly diagnosed glioma. Generated by immunoSEQ multiplex PCR, the TCRdb table keeps only in-frame clones and is missing some. The sample shows about 38,000 clones, 78% of them seen only once. This sample's time point: baseline, week 1 (first vaccination visit). Treatment given: pre-vaccination baseline after standard-of-care therapy. This specimen was PBMCs, taken from a glioma patient treated with radiotherapy, temozolomide or both. The receptor source for this set is a middle-aged man with glioma. Some clones in this sample may be carry-over from other donors' samples.

A few counts support this clone. This rearrangement joins TRBV6-6 to TRBJ1-3, with D perhaps matching TRBD1 (6 bases). Trimming pared 10 bases from V and 0 bases from J, leaving 16 bases between. The CDR3 has 15 amino acids. Germline lookup yields CDR1 MNHNY and CDR2 SVGAGI (reference sequence). CDR3 sequence (DNA): TGTGCCACCTTCCGGGACACTGACTCTGGAAACACCATATATTTT. This gives the protein CATFRDTDSGNTIYF.

This clone turned up a few times. The chain couples TRBV5-4 to TRBJ1-1; D gene uncertain. With 1 base removed from V and 5 bases from J, the gap between germline ends came to 6 bases. Germline V gene sequence: CDR1 SGHNT, CDR2 YYREEE (reference sequence). The CDR3 has 12 amino acids. In DNA, the CDR3 is TGTGCCAGCAGCTTGTTCGGTACTGAAGCTTTCTTT. Translating it yields CASSLFGTEAFF.

The chain recombines TRBV10-2 with TRBJ2-5; perhaps TRBD2 as D (5 bases). The CDR3 consists of 14 residues. CDR1 and CDR2 from the germline V gene are WSHSY and SAAADI. V gave up 10 bases and J gave up 0 bases, with 15 bases separating them. The CDR3 DNA sequence: TGCGCCACCAGGCTTACGGGGAACCAAGAGACCCAGTACTTC. This encodes CATRLTGNQETQYF.

This clone was detected only once. J is TRBJ1-2 and V is TRBV6-1; the D gene is possibly TRBD1 (6 bases). Looked up from germline, CDR1 is MNHNS and CDR2 is SASEGT. Trimming left V 3 bases short and J 3 bases short, with 14 bases between. This CDR3 comprises 15 residues. The DNA for the CDR3 is TGTGCCAGCAGTGATCAGGGCCCAGGGGACTATGGCTACACCTTC. The encoded protein is CASSDQGPGDYGYTF.

There are a few counts of this clone. V gene TRBV5-4 combines with J gene TRBJ1-1; no clear D gene. V was shortened by 2 bases and J by 1 base, with 9 bases between the two germline ends. The CDR3 is 14 residues long. Looked up from germline, CDR1 is SGHNT and CDR2 is YYREEE (reference sequence). CDR3 region: CASSFGVGNTEAFF. CDR3 sequence (DNA): TGTGCCAGCAGCTTCGGAGTGGGGAACACTGAAGCTTTCTTT.

The chain links TRBV4-1 to TRBJ2-1; D possibly matches TRBD1 or TRBD2 (6 bases each). This CDR3 is 17 amino acids long. CDR1 MGHRA and CDR2 YSYEKL come from the germline V gene. The V and J ends lost 7 bases and 0 bases respectively, with 19 bases between them. The CDR3 coding sequence is TGCGCCAGCACTAAGGGGGGTGGGGGGTACTCCTACAATGAGCAGTTCTTC. Translating gives CASTKGGGGYSYNEQFF.

This rearrangement joins TRBV5-4 to TRBJ2-7; D is tentatively TRBD1 or TRBD2 (5 bases each). CDR1 and CDR2 (germline): SGHNT, YYREEE (reference sequence). The CDR3 is made up of 13 amino acids. V was cut by 3 bases and J by 7 bases, with 14 bases left in between. CDR3 DNA sequence: TGTGCCAGCAGCTCCCCCGGGGCGTCTGAGCAGTACTTC. This sequence encodes CASSSPGASEQYF.

The chain uses TRBV2 and TRBJ2-7; D is uncertain. V was shortened by 5 bases and J by 3 bases, with 8 bases between the two germline ends. CDR3 length equals 12 residues. CDR1 and CDR2 (germline): SNHLY, FYNNEI. The CDR3 spells CASSPPYYEQYF. For the CDR3, the DNA is TGTGCCAGCAGTCCCCCTTACTACGAGCAGTACTTC.

This clone is termed medium-sized (0.01 to 0.1%). V and J are TRBV5-4 and TRBJ2-7; TRBD1 matches 8 bases. CDR1 is SGHNT, CDR2 YYREEE, per germline (reference sequence). The J segment lost 3 bases and the V segment lost 0 bases, leaving 2 bases of the junction unmatched. The CDR3 spans 14 residues. CDR3 nucleotide sequence: TGTGCCAGCAGCTTGGGGACAGGGCTCTACGAGCAGTACTTC. It specifies CASSLGTGLYEQYF.

V and J are TRBV19 and TRBJ1-4; D unclear. Germline lookup yields CDR1 LNHDA and CDR2 SQIVND (reference sequence). V was shortened by 6 bases and J by 11 bases, with 10 bases between the two germline ends. The CDR3 is 11 amino acids. The DNA for the CDR3 is TGTGCCAGTAGCCAAGAAGGGAAACTGTTTTTT. Amino acids: CASSQEGKLFF.

The chain is built from TRBV7-9 and TRBJ1-3; 10 bases are a match to TRBD1. Germline loops: CDR1 SEHNR, CDR2 FQNEAQ (reference sequence). There are 15 residues in the CDR3. The junction had 9 bases not matched to a gene; V was cut back by 5 bases and J by 8 bases. Here the CDR3 DNA reads TGTGCCAGCAGCCCGACAGGGGGCGGAGGACACACCATATATTTT. Protein product: CASSPTGGGGHTIYF.

This rearrangement joins TRBV6-1 to TRBJ1-6; no firm D call. V was pared by 5 bases and J by 7 bases, with 12 bases between. The CDR3 sequence is 14 residues long. Germline V lookup: CDR1 MNHNS, CDR2 SASEGT. The DNA of the CDR3 is TGTGCCAGCAGTCCGGGCCGCCAAAATTCACCCCTCCACTTT. It specifies CASSPGRQNSPLHF.

The chain uses TRBV30 and TRBJ1-2, with unresolved D. Germline values: CDR1 GTSNPN, CDR2 SVGIG (reference sequence). V dropped 2 bases and J dropped 0 bases, with 4 bases sitting between them. This CDR3 spans 12 amino acids. CDR3 in amino acids: CAWSPTNYGYTF. CDR3 coding DNA: TGTGCCTGGAGTCCAACTAACTATGGCTACACCTTC.

The chain recombines TRBV5-6 with TRBJ2-1; TRBD2 might be the D (5 bases). The CDR3 has 13 residues. Germline assignment: CDR1 SGHDT and CDR2 YYEEEE. Trimming removed 4 bases at V and 6 bases at J, with 11 bases between. The CDR3 DNA reads as TGTGCCAGCAGCGCGGGCCGGGGCAATGAGCAGTTCTTC. Its translation: CASSAGRGNEQFF.

The V call is TRBV5-6, the J call TRBJ2-7, with D uncertain. Germline CDR1 and CDR2: SGHDT and YYEEEE. The CDR3 spans 15 residues. The V end lost 4 bases, the J end lost 0 bases, and 14 bases lay between the germline ends. CDR3 sequence (DNA): TGTGCCAGCAGCCAATTTCAACTGAGCTCCTACGAGCAGTACTTC. Amino acids: CASSQFQLSSYEQYF. The entire variable domain, with the rest obtained from reference TRBV5-6 and TRBJ2-7, is as follows: DAGVTQSPTHLIKTRGQQVTLRCSPKSGHDTVSWYQQALGQGPQFIFQYYEEEERQRGNFPDRFSGHQFPNYSSELNVNALLLGDSALYLCASSQFQLSSYEQYFGPGTRLTVT.

The chain recombines TRBV19 with TRBJ2-1, with TRBD2 as a possible D gene (6 bases). Germline V CDR1 and CDR2: LNHDA, SQIVND (reference sequence). Trimming shortened V by 1 base and J by 5 bases, and 12 bases separated the two germline ends. The CDR3 sequence is 15 residues long. CDR3 nucleotides: TGTGCCAGTAGTATAGGCTTTCGGACTAACAATGAGCAGTTCTTC. Translating gives CASSIGFRTNNEQFF.

The chain recombines TRBV4-1 with TRBJ2-6, with unresolved D. The CDR3 loop spans 16 amino acids. Trimming removed 5 bases from V and 0 bases from J, with 11 bases in between. Germline V gives CDR1 MGHRA, CDR2 YSYEKL. Here the CDR3 reads CASSYPPSSGANVLTF. The CDR3 region has the DNA TGCGCCAGCAGCTACCCGCCGAGCTCTGGGGCCAACGTCCTGACTTTC.

The chain joins TRBV4-2 to TRBJ2-1, with D possibly TRBD2 on 5 matching bases. V dropped 1 base and J dropped 1 base, with 14 bases sitting between them. CDR1 is LGHNA and CDR2 is YNFKEQ in the germline V gene. The CDR3 consists of 17 residues. CDR3 bases: TGTGCCAGCAGCCAAGTTAAGGTCGGGGTGTCCTACAATGAGCAGTTCTTC. Its translation: CASSQVKVGVSYNEQFF.

The chain carries TRBV9 and TRBJ2-1, with a weak D call TRBD1 (6 bases). CDR3 length equals 15 residues. Trimming left V 0 bases short and J 12 bases short, with 19 bases between. Per germline, CDR1 SGDLS and CDR2 YYNGEE. The CDR3 nucleotides are TGTGCCAGCAGCGTAGGGGGGTTGGACAGTGAGGGGCAGTTCTTC. Translated, it gives CASSVGGLDSEGQFF.

This clone was seen a single time. The chain has TRBV5-1 and TRBJ1-5; 7 bases align to TRBD1. The junction had 10 bases not matched to a gene; V was cut back by 6 bases and J by 4 bases. Germline V gives CDR1 SGHRS, CDR2 YFSETQ. The CDR3 totals 15 residues. The CDR3 DNA follows: TGCGCCAGCACCTCAGGACAGGTCCGTAATCAGCCCCAGCATTTT. This encodes CASTSGQVRNQPQHF.